This TCR beta chain was recorded in a study of identical twins. General observations from the study: Cross-sectional statistical analysis was relied on for the conclusions, without the same donors being followed. Insertion counts were lower in abundant cord blood beta clonotypes, a trend that memory repertoires did not show.

Every sampled donor was Caucasian and healthy. Germline assignment: CDR1 LGHNA and CDR2 YSLEER. The V gene end was trimmed by 4 bases and the J gene end by 3 bases; junction bases not matched to a gene: 9. The CDR3 is made up of 16 amino acids. Concerning this clonotype itself: Its antigen is still unknown.

Unique molecular identifiers were present on the cDNA, which also gained a universal primer site by template switching. MiXCR, run by TCRdb on the 5' RACE reads, gives a single entry per CDR3 protein. This table has about 460,000 distinct CDR3 sequences, 13% to 15% appearing once. The sample was also linked to a second study, of yellow fever vaccine responses in identical twins.

The sequence was obtained from a woman between 18 and 30 years old in good health. Material for sequencing was CD4+ T cells sorted from blood. This chain links TRBV4-3 with TRBJ2-7; 10 positions agree with TRBD2. As DNA, the CDR3 is TGCGCCAGCAGCCGGAACCTAGCGGGAGTCGACTACGAGCAGTACTTC. Its translation: CASSRNLAGVDYEQYF.